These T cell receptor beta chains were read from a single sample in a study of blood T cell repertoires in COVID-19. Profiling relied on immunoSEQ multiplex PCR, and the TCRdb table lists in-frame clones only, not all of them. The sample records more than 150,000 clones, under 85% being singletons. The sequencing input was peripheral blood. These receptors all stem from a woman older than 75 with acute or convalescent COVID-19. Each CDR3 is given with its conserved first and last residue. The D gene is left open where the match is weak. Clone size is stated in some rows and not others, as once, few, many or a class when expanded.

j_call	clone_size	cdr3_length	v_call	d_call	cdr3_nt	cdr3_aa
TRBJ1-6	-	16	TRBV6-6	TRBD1	TGTGCCAGCAGTTTCCCCGGGACAGGGTGGGCGGCACCCCTCCACTTT	CASSFPGTGWAAPLHF
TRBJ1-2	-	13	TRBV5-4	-	TGTGCCAGCAGCCCCCGGACAGTCTATGGCTACACCTTC	CASSPRTVYGYTF
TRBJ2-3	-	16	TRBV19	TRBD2	TGTGCCAGTAGTTTCGGGACTAGCGGGATCACAGATACGCAGTATTTT	CASSFGTSGITDTQYF
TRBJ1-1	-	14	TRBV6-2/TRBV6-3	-	TGTGCCAGCAGTTTTACGGAGGGGATAACTGAAGCTTTCTTT	CASSFTEGITEAFF
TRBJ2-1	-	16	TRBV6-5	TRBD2	TGTGCCAGCAGTTACTCTCCCAGCGGGGGGGCCAATGAGCAGTTCTTC	CASSYSPSGGANEQFF
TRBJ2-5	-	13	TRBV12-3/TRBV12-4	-	TGTGCCAGCAGTATCGACGGGGTTGAGACCCAGTACTTC	CASSIDGVETQYF
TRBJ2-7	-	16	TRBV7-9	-	TGTGCCAGCAGCTTAAGGAGGAAATCCAGCTCCTACGAGCAGTACTTC	CASSLRRKSSSYEQYF
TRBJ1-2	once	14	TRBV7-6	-	TGTGCCAGCAGCGCAACGACGGGGGGCTATGGCTACACCTTC	CASSATTGGYGYTF
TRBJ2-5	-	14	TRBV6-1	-	TGTGCCAGCAGTGAAGCGTTACAGCTTCGGACCCAGTACTTC	CASSEALQLRTQYF
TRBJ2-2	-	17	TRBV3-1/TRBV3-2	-	TGTGCCAGCAGCCACAGACCGGGACTCTCTAACACCGGGGAGCTGTTTTTT	CASSHRPGLSNTGELFF
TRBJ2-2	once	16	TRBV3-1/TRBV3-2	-	TGTGCCAGCAGCCAAGCAACAGGTGGGGTTCCCGGGGAGCTGTTTTTT	CASSQATGGVPGELFF
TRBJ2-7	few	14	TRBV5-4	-	TGTGCCAGCAGCCCACAGGGCATCTCCTACGAGCAGTACTTC	CASSPQGISYEQYF
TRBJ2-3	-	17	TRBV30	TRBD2	TGTGCCTGGAGCCTGTCGGGGACGGGAGGGCCCTCAGATACGCAGTATTTT	CAWSLSGTGGPSDTQYF
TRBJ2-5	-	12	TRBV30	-	TGTGCCTGGAGTCAGGGTGGGGAGACCCAGTACTTC	CAWSQGGETQYF
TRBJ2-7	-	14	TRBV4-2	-	TGTGCCAGCAGCCAAGGAGGGGGATGGGCCGGGCAGTACTTC	CASSQGGGWAGQYF
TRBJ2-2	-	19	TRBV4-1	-	TGCGCCAGCAGCCGAGAGACCTATAGGAGTATCGCGAACACCGGGGAGCTGTTTTTT	CASSRETYRSIANTGELFF
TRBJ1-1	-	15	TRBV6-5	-	TGTGCCAGCAGCCCGGGGACTTATGTTAACACTGAAGCTTTCTTT	CASSPGTYVNTEAFF
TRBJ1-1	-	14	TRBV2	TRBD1	TGTGCCAGCAGTTTTGACAGGGTGGGCACTGAAGCTTTCTTT	CASSFDRVGTEAFF
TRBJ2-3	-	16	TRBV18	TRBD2	TGTGCCAGCTCACCACAAGCGGGGGGGCCGGGATATACGCAGTATTTT	CASSPQAGGPGYTQYF
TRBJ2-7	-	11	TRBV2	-	TGTGCCAGCCGCCAAAGCCCCGAGCAGTACTTC	CASRQSPEQYF
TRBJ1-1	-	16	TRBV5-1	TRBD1	TGCGCCAGCAGCTCCGGGACAGGGCAGATGAACACTGAAGCTTTCTTT	CASSSGTGQMNTEAFF
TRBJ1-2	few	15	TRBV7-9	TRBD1	TGTGCCAGCAGCTCCCGAGACAGGGATAACTATGGCTACACCTTC	CASSSRDRDNYGYTF
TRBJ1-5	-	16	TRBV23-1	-	TGCGCCAGCAGTCACGGTGAGGATGGGGCAACTCAGCCCCAGCATTTT	CASSHGEDGATQPQHF
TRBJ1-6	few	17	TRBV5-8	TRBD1	TGTGCCAGCAGCCTTAAGGAGGGGGCGGGTAGTAATTCACCCCTCCACTTT	CASSLKEGAGSNSPLHF
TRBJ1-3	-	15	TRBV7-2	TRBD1	TGTGCCAGCAGCCCGTTTAGGGGGCCGGGAAACACCATATATTTT	CASSPFRGPGNTIYF
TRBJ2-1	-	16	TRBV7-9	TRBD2	TGTGCCAGCAGCCCCTCGGACCGGGGGGCCTACAATGAGCAGTTCTTC	CASSPSDRGAYNEQFF
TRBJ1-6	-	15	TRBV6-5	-	TGTGCCAGCAGCTCGCGGACAGCCTATAATTCACCCCTCCACTTT	CASSSRTAYNSPLHF
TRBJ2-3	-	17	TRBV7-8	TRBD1	TGTGCCAGCAGCTTAAAGTTACAGGGACAGACGCCAGATACGCAGTATTTT	CASSLKLQGQTPDTQYF
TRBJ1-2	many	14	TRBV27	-	TGTGCCAGCAAACCCGCCGGTGAATGGTATGGCTACACCTTC	CASKPAGEWYGYTF
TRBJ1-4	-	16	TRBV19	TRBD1	TGTGCCAGTAGTACCCCGGGACAGGGGAGTAATGAAAAACTGTTTTTT	CASSTPGQGSNEKLFF
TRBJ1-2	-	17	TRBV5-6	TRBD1	TGTGCCAGCAGCTTATACATGTGGGGGACAGGGAATTATGGCTACACCTTC	CASSLYMWGTGNYGYTF
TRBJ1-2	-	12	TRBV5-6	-	TGTGCCAGCACCGAGGGCCCCTATGGCTACACCTTC	CASTEGPYGYTF
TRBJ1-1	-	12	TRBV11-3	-	TGTGCCAGCAGCTTAGATCGAGGGGGAGCTTTCTTT	CASSLDRGGAFF
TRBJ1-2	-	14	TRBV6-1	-	TGTGCCAGCAGTTTGTTCGGACAGCGGCGTGGCTACACCTTC	CASSLFGQRRGYTF
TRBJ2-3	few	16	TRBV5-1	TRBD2	TGCGCCAGCAGTACGACAGCGGGGCGTAGCACAGATACGCAGTATTTT	CASSTTAGRSTDTQYF
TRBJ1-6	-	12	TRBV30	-	TGTGCCTGGAGTGGGGCCTATTCACCCCTCCACTTT	CAWSGAYSPLHF